This passage covers 25 T cell receptor beta chains from one sample sequenced in a study of metastatic and nonmetastatic thyroid tumors. TCRdb reprocessed the PCR reads using MiXCR. The sample records approximately 16,000 clones, under 15% being singletons. Ahead of thyroid surgery, no patient had received treatment of any kind. Material for sequencing was tumor tissue. The receptors stem from a female donor with papillary thyroid cancer or a benign thyroid nodule (not recorded which). Some clones in this sample may be carry-over from other donors' samples.

About this clone itself: Compared with germline, one end of the junction differs, possibly owing to a read error. V and J are TRBV20-1 and TRBJ2-2, with TRBD2 identical over 9 bases. The CDR3 is made up of 16 amino acids. The germline V gene encodes CDR1 DFQATT and CDR2 SNEGSKA (reference sequence). The CDR3 loop is CSAIPGGGARPGEPFF. For the CDR3, the DNA is TGCAGTGCTATCCCCGGCGGGGGGGCGAGGCCAGGGGAGCCGTTTTTT.

This clone occurred many times. The chain links TRBV12-3 or TRBV12-4 to TRBJ1-1; a possible D gene is TRBD1 (6 bases). The CDR3 runs to 13 residues. V lost 10 bases and J lost 4, with 16 bases in between. CDR3 in DNA: TGTGCCATCTTGGGGGCGCAGGGCACTGAAGCTTTCTTT. Its translation is CAILGAQGTEAFF.

The chain links TRBV6-1 to TRBJ2-7, with a possible D match to TRBD1 (5 bases). Between the trimmed V and J ends, which lost 0 bases and 2 bases, there was a span of 14 bases. The CDR3 has 16 amino acids. Per germline, CDR1 MNHNS and CDR2 SASEGT. CDR3 loop: CASSEARTQPAYEQYF. The CDR3 DNA follows: TGTGCCAGCAGTGAAGCGCGGACACAGCCGGCCTACGAGCAGTACTTC.

This clone occurred many times. CDR3 region: CASSPGPSSYNEQFF. CDR3 coding DNA: TGTGCCAGCAGCCCCGGCCCGAGCTCCTACAATGAGCAGTTCTTC. V and J are TRBV7-9 and TRBJ2-1; no clear D. CDR3 length: 15 residues. Trimming cost V 5 bases and J 0 bases, with 11 bases left between them. CDR1 is SEHNR and CDR2 is FQNEAQ in the germline V gene (reference sequence).

Ten or more counts support this clone. The chain has TRBV20-1 and TRBJ2-3, with 11 nucleotides matching TRBD2. CDR1 and CDR2 from the germline V gene are DFQATT and SNEGSKA (reference sequence). This CDR3 is 15 amino acids long. The ends lost 0 bases at V and 5 bases at J; junction bases unmatched: 4. The CDR3 bases are TGCAGTGCTAGAGATGTACTAGCGGGGGTAGATACGCAGTATTTT. Translated: CSARDVLAGVDTQYF.

This clone was observed a few times. CDR3 region: CASSRIMNTEAFF. The CDR3 DNA reads as TGTGCCAGCAGTCGGATTATGAACACTGAAGCTTTCTTT. V usage is TRBV6-1 and J usage is TRBJ1-1; D remains ambiguous. V dropped 5 bases and J dropped 0 bases, with 7 bases sitting between them. The V gene's germline CDR1 is MNHNS and CDR2 SASEGT. The CDR3 covers 13 residues.

V gene TRBV6-5 combines with J gene TRBJ2-7; TRBD2 is a possible D gene (6 bases). This CDR3 region has 15 residues. Germline V gene lookup returns CDR1 MNHEY and CDR2 SVGAGI. V was clipped by 4 bases and J by 9 bases, with 22 bases between them. CDR3 bases: TGTGCCAGCAGTTCCGAGCCCGGGACTCGACCCGGGCAGTACTTC. Amino acid sequence: CASSSEPGTRPGQYF.

The table lists this clone with many counts. J is TRBJ2-3 and V is TRBV6-1; no clear D. The germline gives CDR1 MNHNS, CDR2 SASEGT. The CDR3 has 12 residues. The V end lost 7 bases, the J end lost 2 bases, and 7 bases lay between the germline ends. The CDR3 protein is CASISFTDTQYF. As DNA, the CDR3 is TGTGCCAGCATTTCGTTCACAGATACGCAGTATTTT.

The chain links TRBV10-2 to TRBJ2-3, with D perhaps matching TRBD2 (6 bases). Germline V gene lookup returns CDR1 WSHSY and CDR2 SAAADI. The V end lost 0 bases, the J end lost 4 bases, and 17 bases lay between the germline ends. This CDR3 contains 17 residues. CDR3 in amino acids: CASSESSSGIGADTQYF. The CDR3 nucleotides read TGCGCCAGCAGTGAGTCGAGTAGCGGTATAGGGGCAGATACGCAGTATTTT.

This clone was seen once. The CDR3 carries no conserved terminal phenylalanine or tryptophan, so it likely arises from a read error. The chain has TRBV6-1 and TRBJ2-7, with D tentatively TRBD2 (5 bases). This CDR3 has 18 residues. V lost 0 bases to trimming and J lost 4 bases, with 22 bases between them. CDR1 MNHNS and CDR2 SASEGT come from the germline V gene. CDR3 nucleotide sequence: TGTGCCAGCAGTGAAGCGATGGGGAGCCCGAACATGCTTTACGAGCAGTACCTC. Protein sequence: CASSEAMGSPNMLYEQYL.

The gene calls are TRBV30 and TRBJ1-5, with 8 bases lining up with TRBD1. Trimming cost V 8 bases and J 2 bases; bases outside gene matches: 2. The CDR3 covers 12 residues. Germline CDR1 and CDR2: GTSNPN and SVGIG (reference sequence). Here the CDR3 DNA reads TGTGCCGGGGGACAGGGCAATCAGCCCCAGCATTTT. It encodes CAGGQGNQPQHF.

This clone was detected ten times or more. The chain has TRBV15 and TRBJ1-1; D not resolved. The V end lost 1 base, the J end lost 0 bases, and 3 bases lay between the germline ends. Germline CDR1 and CDR2: LNHNV and YYDKDF (reference sequence). This CDR3 has 13 amino acids. The CDR3 DNA follows: TGTGCCACCAGCAGAGGACTGAACACTGAAGCTTTCTTT. It is translated as CATSRGLNTEAFF. Based on the CDR3 plus reference TRBV15 and TRBJ1-1, the full variable domain is DAMVIQNPRYQVTQFGKPVTLSCSQTLNHNVMYWYQQKSSQAPKLLFHYYDKDFNNEADTPDNFQSRRPNTSFCFLDIRSPGLGDTAMYLCATSRGLNTEAFFGQGTRLTVV.

There are many counts of this clone. V gene TRBV6-2 or TRBV6-3 combines with J gene TRBJ2-1, with D possibly being TRBD1 (5 bases). The CDR3 has 14 amino acids. Between the trimmed V and J ends, which lost 2 bases and 9 bases, there was a span of 14 bases. Germline V CDR1 and CDR2: MNHEY, SVGEGT. This CDR3 reads CASSYLTQGTEQFF. The CDR3 region has the DNA TGTGCCAGCAGTTACCTCACTCAGGGTACTGAGCAGTTCTTC.

This clone was seen ten or more times. The CDR3 DNA is TGCGCCAGCAGTCGACAGGGGGGGTATCAGCCCCAGCATTTT. Translated: CASSRQGGYQPQHF. The chain recombines TRBV10-2 with TRBJ1-5, with 9 bases fitting TRBD1. The CDR3 is made up of 14 amino acids. Germline values: CDR1 WSHSY, CDR2 SAAADI. The trim removed 5 bases at V and 5 bases at J, leaving 4 bases unmatched.

This clone was detected ten times or more. The rearrangement links TRBV4-1 to TRBJ2-5; 10 bases align to TRBD2. Germline V gene data show CDR1 as MGHRA and CDR2 as YSYEKL. The trim removed 3 bases at V and 0 bases at J, leaving 4 bases unmatched. The CDR3 spans 16 residues. CDR3 region: CASSHRGLANQETQYF. The CDR3 bases are TGCGCCAGCAGCCACAGGGGACTAGCGAACCAAGAGACCCAGTACTTC.

There are many counts of this clone. This chain uses TRBV3-1 with TRBJ2-2; TRBD2 matches 11 bases. In germline, CDR1 is LGHDT, CDR2 YNNKEL (reference sequence). Trimming removed 4 bases from V and 5 bases from J; junction bases left unmatched: 6. The CDR3 consists of 16 residues. CDR3 sequence reads: CASSPKRLAGTGELFF. CDR3 DNA sequence: TGTGCCAGCAGCCCGAAACGACTAGCGGGAACCGGGGAGCTGTTTTTT.

This clone has just one count. The junction does not match germline at one end; this may be a read error. The chain couples TRBV18 to TRBJ1-5, with 12 bases identical to TRBD1. The germline CDR1 and CDR2 sequences are KGHSH and LQKENI. This CDR3 contains 17 residues. The CDR3 bases are TGTGTCAGCTCACCACAACCGGGACAGGGGGCGCGTCAGCCCCAGCATTTT. Residues: CVSSPQPGQGARQPQHF.

This clone was observed at least ten times. The chain employs TRBV10-2 and TRBJ2-5, with D unresolved. Germline assignment: CDR1 WSHSY and CDR2 SAAADI. The V gene lost 0 bases and the J gene lost 5 bases, with 19 bases spanning the gap. The CDR3 is made up of 17 amino acids. The DNA for the CDR3 is TGCGCCAGCAGTGAGTCGCACTCTAGTTACCCCGTCGAGACCCAGTACTTC. Its translation is CASSESHSSYPVETQYF.

This clone was counted at least ten times. This chain joins TRBV7-6 and TRBJ2-3, with D uncertain. Germline loops: CDR1 SGHVS, CDR2 FNYEAQ. The CDR3 extends over 14 amino acids. V lost 3 bases to trimming and J lost 1 base, with 8 bases between them. In DNA, the CDR3 is TGTGCCAGCAGCTTGTTTTTCGGCACAGATACGCAGTATTTT. The encoded protein is CASSLFFGTDTQYF. The whole variable domain, remainder taken from reference TRBV7-6 and TRBJ2-3, is GAGVSQSPRYKVTKRGQDVALRCDPISGHVSLYWYRQALGQGPEFLTYFNYEAQQDKSGLPNDRFSAERPEGSISTLTIQRTEQRDSAMYRCASSLFFGTDTQYFGPGTRLTVL.

This clone was picked up many times. V and J are TRBV5-4 and TRBJ2-5; D gene ambiguous. Germline lookup yields CDR1 SGHNT and CDR2 YYREEE (reference sequence). Trimming left V 0 bases short and J 3 bases short, with 12 bases between. This CDR3 is 15 amino acids long. The CDR3 sequence: CASSLGAVSEETQYF. The CDR3 DNA follows: TGTGCCAGCAGCTTGGGCGCGGTCAGCGAAGAGACCCAGTACTTC. Full variable domain (remainder filled in from reference TRBV5-4 and TRBJ2-5): ETGVTQSPTHLIKTRGQQVTLRCSSQSGHNTVSWYQQALGQGPQFIFQYYREEENGRGNFPPRFSGLQFPNYSSELNVNALELDDSALYLCASSLGAVSEETQYFGPGTRLLVL.

V and J are TRBV5-6 and TRBJ2-4; the D gene is possibly TRBD2 (6 bases). This CDR3 contains 16 residues. Germline CDR1 and CDR2: SGHDT and YYEEEE. With 4 bases removed from V and 0 bases from J, the gap between germline ends came to 14 bases. CDR3 sequence (DNA): TGTGCCAGCAGCCTGGGGACTGCCCTAGCCAAAAACATTCAGTACTTC. Amino acid sequence: CASSLGTALAKNIQYF.

This clone appeared many times. The chain joins TRBV3-1 to TRBJ2-5, with 16 bases matching TRBD2. From germline, CDR1 is LGHDT and CDR2 YNNKEL (reference sequence). The V and J ends lost 4 bases and 7 bases, in that order; junction bases with no gene match: 6. This CDR3 comprises 16 residues. Here the CDR3 reads CASSPGLAGGQVTQYF. CDR3 nucleotides: TGTGCCAGCAGCCCGGGACTAGCGGGGGGGCAGGTGACCCAGTACTTC.

This clone was detected many times. In nucleotides, the CDR3 is TGTGCCAGCAGTCCGCGCGCCCAAGAGACCCAGTACTTC. Its translation: CASSPRAQETQYF. The V call is TRBV27, the J call TRBJ2-5; the D is unclear. This CDR3 has 13 residues. Germline loops: CDR1 MNHEY, CDR2 SMNVEV (reference sequence). V dropped 5 bases and J dropped 1 base, with 8 bases sitting between them.

The V gene is TRBV18, the J gene TRBJ1-5, with 8 bases aligning to TRBD1. The CDR3 runs 14 residues. J gave up 4 bases and V 4 bases, and 3 bases lay outside the gene matches. The germline V gene encodes CDR1 KGHSH and CDR2 LQKENI. CDR3 sequence reads: CASSLNRGNQPQHF. CDR3 in DNA: TGTGCCAGCTCACTTAACAGGGGGAATCAGCCCCAGCATTTT. Full variable domain (rest looked up from reference TRBV18 and TRBJ1-5): NAGVMQNPRHLVRRRGQEARLRCSPMKGHSHVYWYRQLPEEGLKFMVYLQKENIIDESGMPKERFSAEFPKEGPSILRIQQVVRGDSAAYFCASSLNRGNQPQHFGDGTRLSIL.

This clone was detected only once. This rearrangement joins TRBV20-1 to TRBJ2-1, with 8 bases fitting TRBD2. V lost 2 bases to trimming and J lost 3 bases; unmatched junction nucleotides: 6. The CDR3 length is 15 residues. The germline CDR1 and CDR2 sequences are DFQATT and SNEGSKA (reference sequence). This CDR3 is CSARKSGSNYNEQFF. The CDR3 DNA reads TGCAGTGCTAGAAAAAGCGGGAGTAACTACAATGAGCAGTTCTTC.